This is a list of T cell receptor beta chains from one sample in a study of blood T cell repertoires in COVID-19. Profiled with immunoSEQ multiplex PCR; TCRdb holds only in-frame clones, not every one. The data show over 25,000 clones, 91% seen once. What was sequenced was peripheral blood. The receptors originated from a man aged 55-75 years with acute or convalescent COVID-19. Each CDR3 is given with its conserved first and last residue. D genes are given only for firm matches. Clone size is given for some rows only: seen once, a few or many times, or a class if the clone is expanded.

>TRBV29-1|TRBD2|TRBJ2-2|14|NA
CSVELAGHTGELFF
TGCAGCGTTGAACTAGCGGGGCACACCGGGGAGCTGTTTTTT
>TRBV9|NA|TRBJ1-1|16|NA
CASSARPTQWNTEAFF
TGTGCCAGCAGCGCTCGACCGACTCAATGGAACACTGAAGCTTTCTTT
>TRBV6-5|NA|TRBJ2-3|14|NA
CATSVPRPEDTQYF
TGTGCCACTAGCGTACCCAGACCTGAAGATACGCAGTATTTT
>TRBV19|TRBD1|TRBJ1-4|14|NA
CASSLRTGEEKLFF
TGTGCCAGTAGTTTACGGACAGGGGAAGAAAAACTGTTTTTT
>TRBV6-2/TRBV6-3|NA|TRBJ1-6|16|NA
CASSTVTGGNNSPLHF
TGTGCCAGCAGTACCGTGACAGGTGGAAATAATTCACCCCTCCACTTT
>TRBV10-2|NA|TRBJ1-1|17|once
CASSESQSPERSTEAFF
TGCGCCAGCAGTGAGTCGCAAAGCCCGGAGAGAAGCACTGAAGCTTTCTTT
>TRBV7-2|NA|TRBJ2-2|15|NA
CASSFRMGEHGELFF
TGTGCCAGCAGCTTTCGAATGGGAGAACACGGGGAGCTGTTTTTT
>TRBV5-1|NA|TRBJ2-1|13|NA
CASRFGPDNEQFF
TGCGCCAGCAGATTTGGGCCTGACAATGAGCAGTTCTTC
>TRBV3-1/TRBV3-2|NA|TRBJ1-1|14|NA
CASSQARAITEAFF
TGTGCCAGCAGCCAAGCCAGGGCGATCACTGAAGCTTTCTTT
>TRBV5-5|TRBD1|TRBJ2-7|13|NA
CASSKDRAREQYF
TGTGCCAGCAGCAAGGACAGGGCTAGAGAGCAGTACTTC
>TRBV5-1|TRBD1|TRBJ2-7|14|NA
CASSKTGDLDEQYF
TGCGCCAGCAGCAAGACAGGGGATCTCGACGAGCAGTACTTC
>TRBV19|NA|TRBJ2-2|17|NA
CASSLEGGTINTGELFF
TGTGCCAGTAGTCTCGAGGGAGGGACAATCAACACCGGGGAGCTGTTTTTT
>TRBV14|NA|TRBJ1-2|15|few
CASSQTGALYYGYTF
TGTGCCAGCAGCCAAACAGGAGCCCTCTACTATGGCTACACCTTC
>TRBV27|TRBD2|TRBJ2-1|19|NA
CASTAYLGTSGSSYNEQFF
TGTGCCAGCACCGCATACCTCGGGACTAGCGGGAGCTCCTACAATGAGCAGTTCTTC
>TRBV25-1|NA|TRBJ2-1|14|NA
CASSPGTSYNEQFF
TGTGCCAGCAGTCCCGGGACAAGTTACAATGAGCAGTTCTTC
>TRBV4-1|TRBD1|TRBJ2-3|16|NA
CASSRGDRGTTDTQYF
TGCGCCAGCAGCAGAGGGGACAGGGGGACCACAGATACGCAGTATTTT
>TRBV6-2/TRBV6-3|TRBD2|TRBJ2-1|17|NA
CASSHFASGRAYNEQFF
TGTGCCAGCAGCCACTTCGCTAGCGGGAGGGCCTACAATGAGCAGTTCTTC
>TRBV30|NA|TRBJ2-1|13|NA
CAWSVGPSGEQFF
TGTGCCTGGAGTGTAGGCCCGAGCGGTGAGCAGTTCTTC
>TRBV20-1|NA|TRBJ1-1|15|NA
CSASSAQGTNTEAFF
TGCAGTGCTAGTAGCGCTCAGGGTACGAACACTGAAGCTTTCTTT
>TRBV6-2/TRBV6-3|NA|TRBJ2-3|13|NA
CASSRNQGYTQYF
TGTGCCAGCAGTAGAAACCAGGGCTATACGCAGTATTTT
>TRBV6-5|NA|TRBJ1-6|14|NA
CASTPGQPNSPLHF
TGTGCCAGCACGCCGGGACAACCTAATTCACCCCTCCACTTT
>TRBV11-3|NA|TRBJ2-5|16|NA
CASSLSRAGEQETQYF
TGTGCCAGCAGCTTAAGTCGTGCAGGGGAACAAGAGACCCAGTACTTC
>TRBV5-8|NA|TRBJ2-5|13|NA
CASSLARAGTQYF
TGTGCCAGCAGCTTGGCCAGGGCCGGGACCCAGTACTTC
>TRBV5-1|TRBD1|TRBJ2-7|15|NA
CASSFEPGQVYEQYF
TGCGCCAGCAGCTTTGAGCCGGGACAGGTCTACGAGCAGTACTTC
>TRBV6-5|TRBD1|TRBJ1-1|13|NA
CATQLQGDTEAFF
TGTGCCACCCAACTTCAGGGGGACACTGAAGCTTTCTTT
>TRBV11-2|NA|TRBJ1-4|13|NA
CASSFGRNEKLFF
TGTGCCAGCAGCTTTGGGAGAAATGAAAAACTGTTTTTT
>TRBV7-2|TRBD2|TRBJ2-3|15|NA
CASTSSGRQTDTQYF
TGTGCCAGCACATCTAGCGGGAGGCAGACAGATACGCAGTATTTT
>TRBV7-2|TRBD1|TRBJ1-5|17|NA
CASSPGQGARGNQPQHF
TGTGCCAGCAGCCCGGGACAGGGGGCAAGGGGCAATCAGCCCCAGCATTTT
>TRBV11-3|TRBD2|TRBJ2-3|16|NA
CASSQGLAGATDTQYF
TGTGCCAGCAGCCAGGGACTAGCGGGAGCGACAGATACGCAGTATTTT
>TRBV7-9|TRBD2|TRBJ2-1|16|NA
CASSLEGTSGFSEQFF
TGTGCCAGCAGCTTAGAGGGGACTAGCGGGTTCAGTGAGCAGTTCTTC
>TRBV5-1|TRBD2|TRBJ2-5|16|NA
CASNSGLAGWGETQYF
TGCGCCAGCAACTCGGGACTAGCGGGATGGGGAGAGACCCAGTACTTC
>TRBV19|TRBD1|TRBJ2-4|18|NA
CASSIGEGTGIRKNIQYF
TGTGCCAGTAGTATCGGAGAGGGGACAGGCATAAGAAAAAACATTCAGTACTTC
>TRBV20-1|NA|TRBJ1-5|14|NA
CSASSGDGNQPQHF
TGCAGTGCTAGTTCGGGGGATGGCAATCAGCCCCAGCATTTT
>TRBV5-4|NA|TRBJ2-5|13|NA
CASSFETQETQYF
TGTGCCAGCAGCTTTGAGACTCAAGAGACCCAGTACTTC
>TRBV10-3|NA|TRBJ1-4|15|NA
CAISDAGTTNEKLFF
TGTGCCATCAGTGACGCGGGGACAACTAATGAAAAACTGTTTTTT
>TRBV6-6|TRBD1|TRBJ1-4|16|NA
CASSYGKTGGSEKLFF
TGTGCCAGCAGTTACGGGAAGACAGGGGGTAGTGAAAAACTGTTTTTT
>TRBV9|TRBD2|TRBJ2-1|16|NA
CASSVGELAGAHEQFF
TGTGCCAGCAGCGTAGGTGAACTAGCGGGAGCCCATGAGCAGTTCTTC
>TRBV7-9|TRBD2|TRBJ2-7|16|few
CASSSALAGGPYEQYF
TGTGCCAGCAGCTCAGCCCTAGCGGGAGGGCCATACGAGCAGTACTTC
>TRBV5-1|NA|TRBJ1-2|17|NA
CASSLAVDPRGNYGYTF
TGCGCCAGCAGCTTGGCCGTAGACCCAAGGGGGAACTATGGCTACACCTTC
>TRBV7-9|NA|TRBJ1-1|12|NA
CASSLSGTEAFF
TGTGCCAGCAGCTTGTCAGGTACTGAAGCTTTCTTT
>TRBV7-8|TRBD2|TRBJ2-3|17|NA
CASSLTMTSGGADTQYF
TGTGCCAGCAGCTTAACCATGACTAGCGGGGGGGCAGATACGCAGTATTTT
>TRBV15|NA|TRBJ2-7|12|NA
CATSREAGEQYF
TGTGCCACCAGCAGAGAGGCAGGCGAGCAGTACTTC
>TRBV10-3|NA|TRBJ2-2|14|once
CAISGQKSTGELFF
TGTGCCATCAGTGGCCAGAAGTCCACCGGGGAGCTGTTTTTT
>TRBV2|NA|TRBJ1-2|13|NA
CASSAGIVYGYTF
TGTGCCAGCAGTGCGGGGATAGTCTATGGCTACACCTTC
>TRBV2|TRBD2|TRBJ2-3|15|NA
CASSEASGRIDTQYF
TGTGCCAGCAGTGAGGCTAGCGGGAGAATAGATACGCAGTATTTT
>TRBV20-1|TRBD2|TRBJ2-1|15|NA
CSASASGRSYNEQFF
TGCAGTGCTAGTGCTAGCGGGAGGTCCTACAATGAGCAGTTCTTC
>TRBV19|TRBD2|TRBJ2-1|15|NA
CASSIALAGASEQFF
TGTGCCAGTAGTATAGCCCTAGCGGGAGCGTCTGAGCAGTTCTTC
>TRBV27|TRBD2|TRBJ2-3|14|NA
CASRRGRGTDTQYF
TGTGCCAGCAGACGCGGGAGGGGCACAGATACGCAGTATTTT
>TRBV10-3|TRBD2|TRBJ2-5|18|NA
CAISEPGLAGVPPETQYF
TGTGCCATCAGTGAGCCCGGACTAGCGGGAGTCCCTCCAGAGACCCAGTACTTC
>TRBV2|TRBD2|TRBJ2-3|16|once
CASSGVAGGTTDTQYF
TGTGCCAGCAGTGGGGTCGCGGGAGGGACCACAGATACGCAGTATTTT
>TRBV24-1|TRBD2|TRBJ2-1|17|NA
CATSDWTSGRAVNEQFF
TGTGCCACCAGTGATTGGACTAGCGGGAGGGCCGTAAATGAGCAGTTCTTC
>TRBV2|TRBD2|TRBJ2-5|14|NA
CASSEWAGEETQYF
TGTGCCAGCAGTGAATGGGCGGGAGAAGAGACCCAGTACTTC
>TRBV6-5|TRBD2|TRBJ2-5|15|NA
CASTSLRGEQETQYF
TGTGCCAGCACCTCTCTGCGGGGGGAGCAAGAGACCCAGTACTTC
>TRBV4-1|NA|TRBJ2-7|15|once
CASSYFDTNSYEQYF
TGCGCCAGCAGCTACTTTGACACAAACTCCTACGAGCAGTACTTC
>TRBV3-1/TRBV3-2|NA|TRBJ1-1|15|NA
CASSQDQRPNTEAFF
TGTGCCAGCAGCCAAGATCAGCGGCCGAACACTGAAGCTTTCTTT
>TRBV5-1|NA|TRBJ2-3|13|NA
CASSRSVRDTQYF
TGCGCCAGCTCAAGGAGTGTGCGGGATACGCAGTATTTT
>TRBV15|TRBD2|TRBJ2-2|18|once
CATSRVYLAGGLGGELFF
TGTGCCACCAGCAGAGTATACCTAGCGGGAGGGCTCGGCGGGGAGCTGTTTTTT
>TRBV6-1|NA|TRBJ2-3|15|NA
CASSEWQGFEDTQYF
TGTGCCAGCAGTGAATGGCAGGGGTTCGAAGATACGCAGTATTTT
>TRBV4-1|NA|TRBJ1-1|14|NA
CASSQATANTEAFF
TGCGCCAGCAGCCAAGCGACAGCCAACACTGAAGCTTTCTTT
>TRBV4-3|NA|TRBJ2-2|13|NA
CASSQVRSGELFF
TGCGCCAGCAGCCAAGTCCGGTCCGGGGAGCTGTTTTTT